This entry concerns a single T cell receptor (beta chain). The CDR3 spans 16 residues. The germline V gene has CDR1 MNHEY and CDR2 SVGAGI. Trimming cost V 2 bases and J 3 bases, with 14 bases left between them. The table came from immunoSEQ multiplex PCR; TCRdb's copy has only in-frame clones and leaves some out. The profile shows around 150,000 clones, more than 85% of them singletons. This entry belongs to a study of blood T cell repertoires in COVID-19. A Seattle source enrolled patients during active infection and followed them longitudinally. V is TRBV6-5 and J is TRBJ1-3; D is perhaps TRBD1 (6 bases). The sequence derives from a woman aged 55-69 years with COVID-19, enrolled during active disease. The sequenced material came from peripheral blood. CDR3 DNA sequence: TGTGCCAGCAGTTACGCAAAACAGGGTAGTGGAAACACCATATATTTT. Translated, it gives CASSYAKQGSGNTIYF.